Listed below are T cell receptor beta chains from one sample, sequenced in a study of brain T cells in children with intractable seizures. The assay was immunoSEQ multiplex PCR, and TCRdb's table has in-frame clones only and misses some. The table lists 70,000 to 85,000 clones, around 90% of them singletons. The material was peripheral blood, obtained at surgery. Receptor source: a girl aged 2 to 9 with Rasmussen encephalitis and intractable seizures. Both conserved end residues are part of each CDR3. A D gene is named only where the DNA matches it firmly. For some rows the clone size is stated as once, few or many, or as a class when expanded; others skip it.

>TRBJ1-5|TRBV5-5|TRBD1|NA
TGTGCCAGCAGCTTGGGGACAGGGGGGCAGCCCCAGCATTTT
CASSLGTGGQPQHF
>TRBJ1-2|TRBV2|NA|NA
TGTGCCAGCAGGGTAGACGTCCTGCGGGGCTACACCTTC
CASRVDVLRGYTF
>TRBJ1-1|TRBV27|NA|NA
TGTGCCAGCCGGCTGAACACTGAAGCTTTCTTT
CASRLNTEAFF
>TRBJ2-1|TRBV5-6|TRBD2|NA
TGTGCCAGCAGCTTTTGGAGTTTTAGCGGGAGGGCGGGCAATGAGCAGTTCTTC
CASSFWSFSGRAGNEQFF
>TRBJ2-3|TRBV11-3|NA|once
TGTGCCAGCAGCCCCGAAGGGGTAAATACGCAGTATTTT
CASSPEGVNTQYF
>TRBJ1-4|TRBV7-9|NA|NA
TGTGCCAGCAGCCTCCAGGGTGTGAACGAAAAACTGTTTTTT
CASSLQGVNEKLFF
>TRBJ2-2|TRBV2|TRBD2|NA
TGTGCCAGCAGTGGGACTAGCGGGAGCACCGGGGAGCTGTTTTTT
CASSGTSGSTGELFF
>TRBJ1-6|TRBV27|TRBD1|NA
TGTGCCAGCAGTTTAGGGGTCGGGACAGGGTATTCACCCCTCCACTTT
CASSLGVGTGYSPLHF
>TRBJ1-6|TRBV29-1|NA|NA
TGCAGCGTTGGTGCCAGGGGATCACCCCTCCACTTT
CSVGARGSPLHF
>TRBJ1-4|TRBV19|TRBD1|NA
TGTGCCAGTAGTATCCCCGGGACAGGGCGTGAAAAACTGTTTTTT
CASSIPGTGREKLFF
>TRBJ2-7|TRBV5-1|TRBD1|NA
TGCGCCAGCAGCTTACGGACAGGGGGCCACGAGCAGTACTTC
CASSLRTGGHEQYF
>TRBJ2-1|TRBV12-3/TRBV12-4|NA|NA
TGTGCCAGCAGTTTTGGCCGCCCTGAGCAGTTCTTC
CASSFGRPEQFF
>TRBJ1-1|TRBV6-6|NA|NA
TGTGCCAGCAGTTACAAAGGACAGGAAGCTTTCTTT
CASSYKGQEAFF
>TRBJ1-2|TRBV10-3|NA|NA
TGTGCCATCAGCCGGGACCTCGGAGGCTACACCTTC
CAISRDLGGYTF
>TRBJ1-6|TRBV19|NA|NA
TGTGCCAGTAGTATGGTCGAGAGCTCACCCCTCCACTTT
CASSMVESSPLHF
>TRBJ2-6|TRBV5-5|NA|NA
TGTGCCAGCAGCTCGGAACAGTCGTTCGGGGCCAACGTCCTGACTTTC
CASSSEQSFGANVLTF
>TRBJ2-1|TRBV7-2|NA|NA
TGTGCCAGCAGCCCAACCAACCTTCGACTGGACGTGGCCTACAATGAGCAGTTCTTC
CASSPTNLRLDVAYNEQFF
>TRBJ2-7|TRBV5-1|TRBD2|NA
TGCGCCAGCAAAATAGCGGGAACGGGGTACGAGCAGTACTTC
CASKIAGTGYEQYF
>TRBJ2-2|TRBV5-5|NA|NA
TGTGCCAGCAGCTTGGGGGTGTTTACCGGGGAGCTGTTTTTT
CASSLGVFTGELFF
>TRBJ1-1|TRBV5-6|NA|once
TGTGCCAGCAGCTTCCAGGGTGATTGGACTGAAGCTTTCTTT
CASSFQGDWTEAFF
>TRBJ2-1|TRBV7-9|NA|NA
TGTGCCAGCAGCCCAGGCGACCCCCGAGTGGAGCAGTTCTTC
CASSPGDPRVEQFF
>TRBJ2-7|TRBV11-1|TRBD1|NA
TGTGCCAGCAGCCCAACAGACAGGGGGTACGAGCAGTACTTC
CASSPTDRGYEQYF
>TRBJ2-3|TRBV5-8|NA|NA
TGTGCCAGCACCACTGGAGGCGTCGCTAGCACAGATACGCAGTATTTT
CASTTGGVASTDTQYF
>TRBJ2-7|TRBV4-1|NA|medium-sized
TGCGCCAGCAGCCAAACCGGGGTCTCCTACGAGCAGTACTTC
CASSQTGVSYEQYF
>TRBJ1-2|TRBV12-3/TRBV12-4|NA|NA
TGTGCCAGCAGCAACAGGGAAGGCTACACCTTC
CASSNREGYTF
>TRBJ2-2|TRBV7-9|NA|NA
TGTGCCAGCAGCTTAGTAGCGGCTCCCGGGGAGCTGTTTTTT
CASSLVAAPGELFF
>TRBJ2-2|TRBV30|TRBD2|NA
TGTGCCTGGAATCGGGTCGAGCGGGAGGGCCCAATCGGGGAGCTGTTTTTT
CAWNRVEREGPIGELFF
>TRBJ1-2|TRBV23-1|TRBD1|NA
TGCGCCAGCAGTCAAAGCCCCAGGGGGCGCTTCTATGGCTACACCTTC
CASSQSPRGRFYGYTF
>TRBJ2-1|TRBV6-1|NA|NA
TGTGCCAGCAGTGAACTGCTGTCCTACAATGAGCAGTTCTTC
CASSELLSYNEQFF
>TRBJ2-5|TRBV28|TRBD2|NA
TGTGCCAGCAGTTCGCCGACTAGCGGGGGGCCGGGGGAGACCCAGTACTTC
CASSSPTSGGPGETQYF
>TRBJ1-1|TRBV4-1|TRBD1|NA
TGCGCCAGCAGCCAGGGGATAAGGGACAGTGGCCCGTGGGCTGAAGCTTTCTTT
CASSQGIRDSGPWAEAFF
>TRBJ2-5|TRBV29-1|NA|NA
TGCAGCGTTGAAGATCGGGTCGAGACCCAGTACTTC
CSVEDRVETQYF
>TRBJ2-5|TRBV2|NA|NA
TGTGCCAGCAGTGACGGGCCAGGTCGGCAAGAGACCCAGTACTTC
CASSDGPGRQETQYF
>TRBJ1-1|TRBV6-5|NA|NA
TGTGCCAGCAGTTATGGTCAGACCCCGAACACTGAAGCTTTCTTT
CASSYGQTPNTEAFF
>TRBJ1-3|TRBV19|NA|NA
TGTGCCAGTAGTATAGATCGTTACTCTGGAAACACCATATATTTT
CASSIDRYSGNTIYF
>TRBJ2-1|TRBV7-9|TRBD1|NA
TGTGCCAGCAGCTTAGGGGGGCCACAGGGGGCACGGAATGAGCAGTTCTTC
CASSLGGPQGARNEQFF
>TRBJ2-3|TRBV12-5|TRBD2|NA
TGTGCTAGTGGGGCGGGAGGCCGCACAGATACGCAGTATTTT
CASGAGGRTDTQYF
>TRBJ2-2|TRBV4-2|TRBD2|NA
TGTGCCAGCAGCCGACGACTAGCGCGGCACACCGGGGAGCTGTTTTTT
CASSRRLARHTGELFF
>TRBJ2-3|TRBV2|NA|NA
TGTGCCATGCCGGGATCAAACACAGATACGCAGTATTTT
CAMPGSNTDTQYF
>TRBJ2-1|TRBV11-3|TRBD2|NA
TGTGCCAGCAGCTCGGGACTAGCTAGGAATGAGCAGTTCTTC
CASSSGLARNEQFF
>TRBJ2-7|TRBV2|TRBD2|NA
TGTGCCAGCAGTGGGAGCGGGCTAGCGGGAGTTTTCAGATTCGACGAGCAGTACTTC
CASSGSGLAGVFRFDEQYF
>TRBJ2-2|TRBV7-9|TRBD2|NA
TGTGCCAGCAGCCCGGGACTAGGGGACACCGGGGAGCTGTTTTTT
CASSPGLGDTGELFF
>TRBJ2-3|TRBV10-2|NA|NA
TGCGCCAGCAGGGGGGAGGTCACAGATACGCAGTATTTT
CASRGEVTDTQYF
>TRBJ1-5|TRBV6-5|NA|NA
TGTGCCAGCAGTAGGGTAGGCAATCAGCCCCAGCATTTT
CASSRVGNQPQHF
>TRBJ1-2|TRBV12-3/TRBV12-4|NA|NA
TGTGCCAGCAGTTTATCAGGGCCGGGCTACACCTTC
CASSLSGPGYTF
>TRBJ2-1|TRBV28|TRBD1|NA
TGTGCCAGCTTCAGGGGGATCAATGAGCAGTTCTTC
CASFRGINEQFF
>TRBJ2-3|TRBV29-1|NA|NA
TGCAGCGTTGCCCCTAGCACAGATACGCAGTATTTT
CSVAPSTDTQYF
>TRBJ1-1|TRBV5-6|NA|NA
TGTGCCAGCAGCTTGAGAGGCAGAACGAACACTGAAGCTTTCTTT
CASSLRGRTNTEAFF
>TRBJ1-1|TRBV5-1|NA|NA
TGCGCCAGCAGCTTGGATCCAGGACCCACTGAAGCTTTCTTT
CASSLDPGPTEAFF
>TRBJ2-3|TRBV28|NA|NA
TGTGCCAGCAGTTTGGACCTTAGCACAGATACGCAGTATTTT
CASSLDLSTDTQYF
>TRBJ2-7|TRBV7-9|NA|once
TGTGCCAGCAGCTTAGCCCCAGATTCCAGGTACGAGCAGTACTTC
CASSLAPDSRYEQYF
>TRBJ2-7|TRBV4-2|NA|NA
TGTGCCAGCAGCCAAGATAGGGGCCAGGGGCCCTCCTACGAGCAGTACTTC
CASSQDRGQGPSYEQYF
>TRBJ2-7|TRBV3-1/TRBV3-2|NA|NA
TGTGCCAGCAGCCAAGGTAGCCTCTACGAGCAGTACTTC
CASSQGSLYEQYF
>TRBJ1-1|TRBV28|NA|NA
TGTGCCAGCAGCCCCGGGGGAGGTCTAGCTTTCTTT
CASSPGGGLAFF
>TRBJ1-2|TRBV6-6|NA|NA
TGTGCCAGCAGAAGGTCCACGGCACTTTACTATGGCTACACCTTC
CASRRSTALYYGYTF
>TRBJ2-5|TRBV7-9|NA|NA
TGTGCCAGCAGCTCCCAAGAGACCCAGTACTTC
CASSSQETQYF
>TRBJ1-4|TRBV19|TRBD1|NA
TGTGCCAGTAGACGGACAGGGGTCCGTGAAAAACTGTTTTTT
CASRRTGVREKLFF
>TRBJ1-1|TRBV28|NA|NA
TGTGCCAGCAGTTTAATAATCTCAGGGAACACTGAAGCTTTCTTT
CASSLIISGNTEAFF